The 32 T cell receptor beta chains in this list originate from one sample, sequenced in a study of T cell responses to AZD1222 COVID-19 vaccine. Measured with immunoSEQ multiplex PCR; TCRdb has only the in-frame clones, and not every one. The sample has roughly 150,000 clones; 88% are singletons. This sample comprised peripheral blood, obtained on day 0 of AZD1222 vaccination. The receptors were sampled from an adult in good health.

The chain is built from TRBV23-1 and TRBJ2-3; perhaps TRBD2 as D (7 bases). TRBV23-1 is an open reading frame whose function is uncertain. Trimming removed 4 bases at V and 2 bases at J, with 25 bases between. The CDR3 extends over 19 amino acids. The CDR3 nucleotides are TGCGCCAGCAGTCCGCGGGGGCTACTTAAAAAGGAAGACACAGATACGCAGTATTTT. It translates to CASSPRGLLKKEDTDTQYF.

The CDR3 DNA reads as TGCAGCGTTGTTCCCCGGGAAGCAGCAGATACGCAGTATTTT. Protein: CSVVPREAADTQYF. This chain links TRBV29-1 with TRBJ2-3; possibly TRBD2 for D (5 bases). This CDR3 region has 14 residues. Germline loops: CDR1 SQVTM, CDR2 ANQGSEA. V dropped 4 bases and J dropped 4 bases, with 15 bases sitting between them.

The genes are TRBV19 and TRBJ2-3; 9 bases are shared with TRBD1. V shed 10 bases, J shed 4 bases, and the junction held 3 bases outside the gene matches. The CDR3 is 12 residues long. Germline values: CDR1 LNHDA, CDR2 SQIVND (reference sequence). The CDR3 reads CATGQGSDTQYF. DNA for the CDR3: TGTGCCACGGGACAGGGCTCAGATACGCAGTATTTT.

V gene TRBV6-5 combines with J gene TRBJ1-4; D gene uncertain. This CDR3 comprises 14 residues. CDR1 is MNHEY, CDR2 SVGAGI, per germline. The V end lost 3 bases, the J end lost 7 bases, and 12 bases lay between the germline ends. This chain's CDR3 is CASSYSQRGEKLFF. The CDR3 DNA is TGTGCCAGCAGTTATTCCCAGCGGGGTGAAAAACTGTTTTTT.

This CDR3 is CASSSRRDRGRFPGNSPLHF. In DNA, the CDR3 is TGTGCCAGCAGTTCACGCCGGGACAGGGGGCGATTCCCGGGAAATTCACCCCTCCACTTT. The chain is built from TRBV27 and TRBJ1-6; 12 bases fit TRBD1. The CDR3 loop spans 20 amino acids. The germline CDR1 and CDR2 sequences are MNHEY and SMNVEV (reference sequence). Losses at the gene ends were 4 bases for V and 7 bases for J; bases not matched to a gene: 17.

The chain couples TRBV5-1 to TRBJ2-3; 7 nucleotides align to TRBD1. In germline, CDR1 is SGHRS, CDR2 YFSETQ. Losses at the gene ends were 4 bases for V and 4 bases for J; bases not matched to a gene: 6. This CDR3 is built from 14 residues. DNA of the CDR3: TGCGCCAGCAGCCCTGGACAGGCGTCAGATACGCAGTATTTT. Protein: CASSPGQASDTQYF. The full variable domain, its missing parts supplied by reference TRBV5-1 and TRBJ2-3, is KAGVTQTPRYLIKTRGQQVTLSCSPISGHRSVSWYQQTPGQGLQFLFEYFSETQRNKGNFPGRFSGRQFSNSRSEMNVSTLELGDSALYLCASSPGQASDTQYFGPGTRLTVL.

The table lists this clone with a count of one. The CDR3 nucleotides read TGTGCCAGCACTTGGATGCAGGGGAGTACTCCCCTCCACTTT. Residues: CASTWMQGSTPLHF. The J gene is TRBJ1-6, the V gene TRBV5-5; D might be TRBD1 (6 bases). The CDR3 is 14 amino acids. V lost 6 bases and J lost 13, with 20 bases in between. Per germline, CDR1 SGHKS and CDR2 YYEKEE (reference sequence).

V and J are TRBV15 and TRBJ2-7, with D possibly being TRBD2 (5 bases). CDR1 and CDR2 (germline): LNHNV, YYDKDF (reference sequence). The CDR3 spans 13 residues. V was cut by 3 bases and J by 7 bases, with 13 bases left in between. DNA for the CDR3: TGTGCCACCAGCAGGGAACTAGGGAAAGAGCAGTACTTC. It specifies CATSRELGKEQYF.

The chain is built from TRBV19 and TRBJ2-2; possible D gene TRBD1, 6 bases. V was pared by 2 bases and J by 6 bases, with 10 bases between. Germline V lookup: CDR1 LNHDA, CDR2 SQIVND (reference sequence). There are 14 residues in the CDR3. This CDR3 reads CASSIRRGPGELFF. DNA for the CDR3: TGTGCCAGTAGTATACGCAGGGGACCCGGGGAGCTGTTTTTT.

CDR3 amino acids: CASSQDREQYF. Written as DNA, the CDR3 is TGTGCCAGCAGCCAAGATCGCGAGCAGTACTTC. The chain is built from TRBV4-2 and TRBJ2-7; D is unresolved. The CDR3 sequence is 11 residues long. Germline V gene sequence: CDR1 LGHNA, CDR2 YNFKEQ. V was clipped by 0 bases and J by 6 bases, with 3 bases between them.

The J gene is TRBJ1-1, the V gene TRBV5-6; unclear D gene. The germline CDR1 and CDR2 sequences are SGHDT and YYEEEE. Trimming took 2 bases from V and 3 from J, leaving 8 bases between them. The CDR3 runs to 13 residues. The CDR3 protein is CASSLGSHTEAFF. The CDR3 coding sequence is TGTGCCAGCAGCTTAGGCAGTCACACTGAAGCTTTCTTT.

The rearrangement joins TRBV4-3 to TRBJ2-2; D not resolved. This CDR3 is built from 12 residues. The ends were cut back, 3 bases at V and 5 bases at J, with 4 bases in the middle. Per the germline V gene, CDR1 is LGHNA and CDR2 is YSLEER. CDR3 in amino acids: CASSHRTGELFF. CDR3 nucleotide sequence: TGCGCCAGCAGCCACAGGACCGGGGAGCTGTTTTTT.

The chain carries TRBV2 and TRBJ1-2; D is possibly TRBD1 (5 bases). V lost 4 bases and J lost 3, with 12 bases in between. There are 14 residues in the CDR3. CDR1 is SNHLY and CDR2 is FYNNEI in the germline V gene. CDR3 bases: TGTGCCAGCAGTGTGGGGGTCATGGACTATGGCTACACCTTC. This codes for CASSVGVMDYGYTF. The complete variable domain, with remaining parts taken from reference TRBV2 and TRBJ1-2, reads EPEVTQTPSHQVTQMGQEVILRCVPISNHLYFYWYRQILGQKVEFLVSFYNNEISEKSEIFDDQFSVERPDGSNFTLKIRSTKLEDSAMYFCASSVGVMDYGYTFGSGTRLTVV.

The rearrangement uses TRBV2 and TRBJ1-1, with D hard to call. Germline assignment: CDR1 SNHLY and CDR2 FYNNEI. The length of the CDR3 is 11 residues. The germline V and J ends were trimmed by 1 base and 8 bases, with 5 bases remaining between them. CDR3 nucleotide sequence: TGTGCCAGCAGTGAAGGACCCGAAGCTTTCTTT. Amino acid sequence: CASSEGPEAFF.

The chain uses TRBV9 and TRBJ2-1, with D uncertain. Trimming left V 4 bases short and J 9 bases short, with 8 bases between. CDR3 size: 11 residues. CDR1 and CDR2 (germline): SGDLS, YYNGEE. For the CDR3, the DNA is TGTGCCAGCAGCTCCCAAGGTGAGCAGTTCTTC. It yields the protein CASSSQGEQFF.

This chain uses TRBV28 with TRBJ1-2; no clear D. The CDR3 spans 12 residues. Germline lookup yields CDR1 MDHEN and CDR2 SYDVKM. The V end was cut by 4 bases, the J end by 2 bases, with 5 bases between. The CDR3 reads CASSSDNYGYTF. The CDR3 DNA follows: TGTGCCAGCAGTTCCGACAACTATGGCTACACCTTC.

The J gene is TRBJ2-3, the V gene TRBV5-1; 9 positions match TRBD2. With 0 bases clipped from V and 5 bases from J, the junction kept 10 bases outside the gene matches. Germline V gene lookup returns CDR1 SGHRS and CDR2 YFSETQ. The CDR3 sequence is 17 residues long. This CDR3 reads CASSLAQLSGSGDTQYF. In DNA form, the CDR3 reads TGCGCCAGCAGCTTGGCCCAACTTAGCGGGAGTGGAGATACGCAGTATTTT.

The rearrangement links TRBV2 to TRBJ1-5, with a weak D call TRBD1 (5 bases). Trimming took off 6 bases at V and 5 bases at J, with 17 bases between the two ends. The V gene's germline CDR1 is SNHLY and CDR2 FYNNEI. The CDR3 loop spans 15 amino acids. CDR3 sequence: CASSHPGPPYQPQHF. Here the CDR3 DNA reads TGTGCCAGCAGCCACCCGGGACCTCCTTATCAGCCCCAGCATTTT.

The CDR3 bases are TGTGCCAGCAGTAGAGGGGCTAACTATGGCTACACCTTC. Translated, it gives CASSRGANYGYTF. The chain joins TRBV12-3 or TRBV12-4 to TRBJ1-2; D perhaps matches TRBD1 (5 bases). The CDR3 runs to 13 residues. The ends were cut back, 5 bases at V and 0 bases at J, with 7 bases in the middle.

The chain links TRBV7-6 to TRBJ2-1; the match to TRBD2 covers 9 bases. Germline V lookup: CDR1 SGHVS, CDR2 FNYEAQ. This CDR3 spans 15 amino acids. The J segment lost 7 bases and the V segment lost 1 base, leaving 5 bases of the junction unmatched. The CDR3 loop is CASSLGAGGNNEQFF. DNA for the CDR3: TGTGCCAGCAGCTTAGGGGCGGGAGGGAATAATGAGCAGTTCTTC.

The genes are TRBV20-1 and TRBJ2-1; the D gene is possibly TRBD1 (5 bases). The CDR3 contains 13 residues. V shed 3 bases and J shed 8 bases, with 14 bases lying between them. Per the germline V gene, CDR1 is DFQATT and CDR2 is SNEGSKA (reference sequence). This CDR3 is CSASGVGADEQFF. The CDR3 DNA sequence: TGCAGTGCTAGTGGGGTTGGGGCCGATGAGCAGTTCTTC.

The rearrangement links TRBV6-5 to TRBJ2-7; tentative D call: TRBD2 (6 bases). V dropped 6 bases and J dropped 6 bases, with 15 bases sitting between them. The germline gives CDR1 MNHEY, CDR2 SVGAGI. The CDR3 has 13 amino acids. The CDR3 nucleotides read TGTGCCAGCAGGGTGGGGGGTTCCGTCGAGCAGTACTTC. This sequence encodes CASRVGGSVEQYF.

CDR3 coding DNA: TGTGCCAGCAGCTTGGCACAGAACACCGGGGAGCTGTTTTTT. Translating gives CASSLAQNTGELFF. This rearrangement joins TRBV5-4 to TRBJ2-2; no firm D call. This CDR3 has 14 residues. CDR1 SGHNT and CDR2 YYREEE come from the germline V gene (reference sequence). Trimming shortened V by 0 bases and J by 1 base, and 4 bases separated the two germline ends.

The CDR3 spells CASSLRAGGTQYF. CDR3 in DNA: TGTGCCAGCAGTTTAAGGGCAGGGGGGACCCAGTACTTC. J is TRBJ2-5 and V is TRBV28, with TRBD1 matching 7 bases. The ends lost 2 bases at V and 7 bases at J; junction bases unmatched: 4. Germline assignment: CDR1 MDHEN and CDR2 SYDVKM. This CDR3 spans 13 amino acids.

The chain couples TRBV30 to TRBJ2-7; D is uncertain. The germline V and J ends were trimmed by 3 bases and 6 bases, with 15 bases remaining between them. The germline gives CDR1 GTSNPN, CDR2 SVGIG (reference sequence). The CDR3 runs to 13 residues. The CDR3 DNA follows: TGTGCCTGGAGCCGCCCCCCGTTGGGCGAGCAGTACTTC. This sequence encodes CAWSRPPLGEQYF.

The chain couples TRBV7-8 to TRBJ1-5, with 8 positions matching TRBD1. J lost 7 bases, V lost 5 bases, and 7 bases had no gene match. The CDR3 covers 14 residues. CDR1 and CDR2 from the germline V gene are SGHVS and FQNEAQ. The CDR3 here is CASSHDRGRQPQHF. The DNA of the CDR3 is TGTGCCAGCAGCCATGACAGGGGACGGCAGCCCCAGCATTTT.

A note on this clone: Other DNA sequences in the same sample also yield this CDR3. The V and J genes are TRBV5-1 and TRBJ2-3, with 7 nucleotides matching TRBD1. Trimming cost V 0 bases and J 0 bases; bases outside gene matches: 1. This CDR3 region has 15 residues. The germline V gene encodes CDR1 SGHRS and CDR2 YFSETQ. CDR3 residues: CASSLGQGSTDTQYF. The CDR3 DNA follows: TGCGCCAGCAGCTTGGGACAGGGAAGCACAGATACGCAGTATTTT.

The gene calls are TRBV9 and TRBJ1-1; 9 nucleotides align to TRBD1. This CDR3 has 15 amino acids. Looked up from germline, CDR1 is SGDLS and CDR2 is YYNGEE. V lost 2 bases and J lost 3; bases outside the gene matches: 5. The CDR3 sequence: CASSVGQGGYTEAFF. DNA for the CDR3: TGTGCCAGCAGCGTGGGACAGGGAGGGTACACTGAAGCTTTCTTT.

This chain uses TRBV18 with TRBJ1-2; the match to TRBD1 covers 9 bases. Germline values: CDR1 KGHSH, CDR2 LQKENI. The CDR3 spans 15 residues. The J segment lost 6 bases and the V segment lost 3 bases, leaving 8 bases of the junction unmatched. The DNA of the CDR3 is TGTGCCAGCTCACCGTCACAGGGGGCCGCCCATGGCTACACCTTC. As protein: CASSPSQGAAHGYTF.

The CDR3 protein is CASSLGGLVYEQYF. The CDR3 coding sequence is TGTGCCAGCTCACTCGGGGGGTTGGTCTACGAGCAGTACTTC. J is TRBJ2-7 and V is TRBV18, with TRBD2 matching over 7 bases. Unmatched junction bases numbered 6, after V lost 4 bases and J lost 3 bases. CDR1 and CDR2 from the germline V gene are KGHSH and LQKENI. This CDR3 spans 14 amino acids.

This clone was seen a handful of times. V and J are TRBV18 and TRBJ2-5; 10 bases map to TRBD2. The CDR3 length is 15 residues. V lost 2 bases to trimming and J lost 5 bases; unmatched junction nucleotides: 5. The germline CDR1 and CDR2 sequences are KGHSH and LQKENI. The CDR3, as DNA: TGTGCCAGCTCACCATATAGCGGGAGGAGTGAGACCCAGTACTTC. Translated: CASSPYSGRSETQYF.

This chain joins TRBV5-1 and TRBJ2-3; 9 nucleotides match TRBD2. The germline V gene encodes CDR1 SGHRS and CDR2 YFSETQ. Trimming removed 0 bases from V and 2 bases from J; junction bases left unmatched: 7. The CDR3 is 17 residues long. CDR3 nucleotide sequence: TGCGCCAGCAGCTTGGTATTTAGCGGGAGAATCACAGATACGCAGTATTTT. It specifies CASSLVFSGRITDTQYF. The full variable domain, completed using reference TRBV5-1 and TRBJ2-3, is KAGVTQTPRYLIKTRGQQVTLSCSPISGHRSVSWYQQTPGQGLQFLFEYFSETQRNKGNFPGRFSGRQFSNSRSEMNVSTLELGDSALYLCASSLVFSGRITDTQYFGPGTRLTVL.